Presented here are 22 T cell receptor beta chains from one specimen sequenced in a study of cytomegalovirus exposure and HLA in healthy donors. Both 60 Vbeta primers and 13 Jbeta primers went into the PCR. The table came from immunoSEQ multiplex PCR; TCRdb's copy has only in-frame clones and leaves some out. The repertoire includes roughly 180,000 clones, 84% of them detected once, and 1% sits in the top ten. The specimen sequenced was PBMCs. The receptors were gathered from a man aged 25 to 40 in good health and CMV-seronegative.

A remark on this clone: Germline is not matched at one junction end, which may reflect a read error. The J gene is TRBJ2-7, the V gene TRBV7-9; weak D call: TRBD2 (6 bases). Germline-derived CDR1 and CDR2 are SEHNR and FQNEAQ (reference sequence). CDR3 length: 16 residues. In nucleotides, the CDR3 is TGTTCCAGCAGCTCGGACGGGAGCCCCGGTGCCTACGAGCAGTACTTC. This translates into CSSSSDGSPGAYEQYF.

The chain has TRBV11-2 and TRBJ1-4; 8 positions match TRBD1. The CDR3 extends over 15 amino acids. Germline V CDR1 and CDR2: SGHAT, FQNNGV. Germline trimming cut 4 bases from V and 7 bases from J; bases unmatched to any gene: 8. As DNA, the CDR3 is TGTGCCAGCAGCTCAAACAGGGGGTTCGGTGAAAAACTGTTTTTT. This codes for CASSSNRGFGEKLFF.

The chain combines TRBV4-3 with TRBJ1-4, with D perhaps matching TRBD1 (6 bases). Trimming stripped 5 bases from V and 8 bases from J, with 18 bases between. Germline lookup yields CDR1 LGHNA and CDR2 YSLEER. The CDR3 length is 15 residues. As DNA, the CDR3 is TGCGCCAGCAGCGAAACCGGGACAATTGAGGAAAAACTGTTTTTT. Translated: CASSETGTIEEKLFF.

The CDR3 loop reads CASSLLGAIANEQFF. The CDR3 coding sequence is TGTGCCAGCAGCTTGCTTGGGGCGATTGCCAATGAGCAGTTCTTC. The chain has TRBV5-6 and TRBJ2-1, with D maybe TRBD1 (5 bases). Trimming cost V 1 base and J 6 bases, with 14 bases left between them. The length of the CDR3 is 15 residues. Germline values: CDR1 SGHDT, CDR2 YYEEEE.

The rearrangement joins TRBV7-2 to TRBJ2-7; no definite D call. The V end was cut by 5 bases, the J end by 2 bases, with 10 bases between. This CDR3 contains 13 residues. Germline loops: CDR1 SGHTA, CDR2 FQGNSA. The CDR3 loop reads CASSGSSPYEQYF. CDR3 bases: TGTGCCAGCAGCGGTAGCAGTCCCTACGAGCAGTACTTC. Looking up the rest from reference TRBV7-2 and TRBJ2-7 gives the full variable domain: GAGVSQSPSNKVTEKGKDVELRCDPISGHTALYWYRQSLGQGLEFLIYFQGNSAPDKSGLPSDRFSAERTGGSVSTLTIQRTQQEDSAVYLCASSGSSPYEQYFGPGTRLTVT.

Concerning this clone: The CDR3 carries no conserved terminal phenylalanine or tryptophan, so it likely arises from a read error. Written as DNA, the CDR3 is TGCGCCAGCAGCTTGTGGGCAGGGTCGACCTACGAGCAGTACCTC. It encodes CASSLWAGSTYEQYL. The genes are TRBV5-1 and TRBJ2-7, with a possible D match to TRBD1 (5 bases). The CDR3 is made up of 15 amino acids. Germline CDR1 SGHRS, CDR2 YFSETQ. Trimming took off 1 base at V and 2 bases at J, with 13 bases between the two ends.

J is TRBJ1-1 and V is TRBV12-5; possible D gene TRBD1, 5 bases. This CDR3 region has 13 residues. Trimming removed 6 bases at V and 3 bases at J, with 11 bases between. Germline values: CDR1 LGHNT, CDR2 FRNRAP. CDR3 DNA: TGTGCTAGTGGACTCGGGGGGGACACTGAAGCTTTCTTT. Translating gives CASGLGGDTEAFF.

In this sample, this clone turned up once. The chain joins TRBV5-1 to TRBJ1-1; D is perhaps TRBD1 (6 bases). With 4 bases removed from V and 5 bases from J, the gap between germline ends came to 15 bases. Germline values: CDR1 SGHRS, CDR2 YFSETQ. The CDR3 runs 14 residues. In DNA, the CDR3 is TGCGCCAGCAGCAGGCTCAGGGGTAGAACTGAAGCTTTCTTT. It specifies CASSRLRGRTEAFF.

The chain links TRBV10-1 to TRBJ2-1; 12 bases are shared with TRBD2. V lost 8 bases, J lost 6 bases, and 14 bases stayed unmatched. Germline CDR1 WNHNN, CDR2 SYGVQD (reference sequence). CDR3 length: 17 residues. The CDR3 region is CASSEGKTSGGGNEQFF. CDR3 nucleotide sequence: TGCGCCAGCTCCGAAGGAAAGACTAGCGGGGGTGGCAATGAGCAGTTCTTC.

CDR3 sequence (DNA): TGTGCCAGCAGCTTAGCGTCGACAGGGGAAGCCTACGAGCAGTACTTC. Translating it yields CASSLASTGEAYEQYF. V usage is TRBV7-9 and J usage is TRBJ2-7, with 8 positions matching TRBD1. There are 16 residues in the CDR3. The V and J ends lost 0 bases and 2 bases, in that order; junction bases with no gene match: 6. Germline V CDR1 and CDR2: SEHNR, FQNEAQ (reference sequence).

The chain combines TRBV28 with TRBJ2-7; 7 positions match TRBD2. Per germline, CDR1 MDHEN and CDR2 SYDVKM. This CDR3 is built from 16 residues. Losses at the gene ends were 4 bases for V and 2 bases for J; bases not matched to a gene: 11. The CDR3 region is CASSSPGRRVPYEQYF. Here the CDR3 DNA reads TGTGCCAGCAGTTCACCCGGGAGGAGGGTACCCTACGAGCAGTACTTC.

This rearrangement joins TRBV19 to TRBJ1-1; the D gene is possibly TRBD1 (5 bases). Germline assignment: CDR1 LNHDA and CDR2 SQIVND (reference sequence). The length of the CDR3 is 12 residues. The ends were cut back, 1 base at V and 8 bases at J, with 8 bases in the middle. The CDR3 nucleotides read TGTGCCAGTAGTATAGGGGGCAAGGAAGCTTTCTTT. It encodes CASSIGGKEAFF.

This sequence joins TRBV18 and TRBJ1-6; 9 nucleotides line up with TRBD1. V trimming: 1 base; J trimming: 0 bases; junction bases outside the gene matches: 10. Germline V CDR1 and CDR2: KGHSH, LQKENI. The CDR3 totals 20 residues. The CDR3: CASSPRVTGQGSSYNSPLHF. The CDR3 bases are TGTGCCAGCTCACCACGGGTCACGGGACAGGGAAGCTCCTATAATTCACCCCTCCACTTT.

This clone turned up a few times. The genes are TRBV6-5 and TRBJ1-1; D remains unclear. Germline V lookup: CDR1 MNHEY, CDR2 SVGAGI. This CDR3 is built from 14 residues. V was pared by 2 bases and J by 1 base, with 8 bases between. The CDR3 DNA sequence: TGTGCCAGCAGTTACCTCAGTCGGAACACTGAAGCTTTCTTT. Residues: CASSYLSRNTEAFF.

CDR3 residues: CSLGPRGGRYNEQFF. The CDR3 DNA reads TGCAGCCTTGGGCCAAGGGGGGGCCGGTACAATGAGCAGTTCTTC. J is TRBJ2-1 and V is TRBV29-1; perhaps TRBD2 as D (7 bases). Looked up from germline, CDR1 is SQVTM and CDR2 is ANQGSEA. V shed 8 bases and J shed 4 bases, with 21 bases lying between them. The CDR3 is 15 amino acids.

The chain is built from TRBV28 and TRBJ2-7; tentative D call: TRBD1 (6 bases). Trimming pared 5 bases from V and 0 bases from J, leaving 11 bases between. CDR3 length equals 14 residues. Germline CDR1 and CDR2: MDHEN and SYDVKM. Written as DNA, the CDR3 is TGTGCCAGCAGTCCCTGGACAGCCTCCTACGAGCAGTACTTC. It translates to CASSPWTASYEQYF.

In its sample, this clone was seen once. The junction departs from the called germline gene at one end, perhaps through a read error. The V call is TRBV6-1, the J call TRBJ1-3; D is unclear. The CDR3 spans 15 residues. Germline CDR1 and CDR2: MNHNS and SASEGT. This chain's CDR3 is CASSDAWGGGSTIYF. The CDR3 coding sequence is TGTGCCAGCAGTGACGCCTGGGGAGGTGGAAGCACCATATATTTT.

The chain uses TRBV5-8 and TRBJ2-3, with TRBD2 matching 7 bases. There are 16 residues in the CDR3. Trimming at V came to 3 bases and at J to 1 base, leaving 8 bases not matched to a gene. Germline CDR1 and CDR2: SGHTS and YDEGEE. The CDR3 sequence: CASSSSAGAGTDTQYF. The CDR3 region has the DNA TGTGCCAGCAGCTCTTCCGCGGGAGCCGGCACAGATACGCAGTATTTT.

This clone was counted once. The V call is TRBV7-9, the J call TRBJ1-2; D gene uncertain. V shed 5 bases and J shed 2 bases, with 12 bases lying between them. CDR1 is SEHNR and CDR2 is FQNEAQ in the germline V gene (reference sequence). There are 14 residues in the CDR3. The CDR3: CASSRAGGNYGYTF. CDR3 nucleotides: TGTGCCAGCAGCCGAGCGGGAGGGAACTATGGCTACACCTTC. The whole variable domain, filled in from reference TRBV7-9 and TRBJ1-2, reads DTGVSQNPRHKITKRGQNVTFRCDPISEHNRLYWYRQTLGQGPEFLTYFQNEAQLEKSRLLSDRFSAERPKGSFSTLEIQRTEQGDSAMYLCASSRAGGNYGYTFGSGTRLTVV.

The chain recombines TRBV27 with TRBJ2-5; 9 bases match TRBD1. Per germline, CDR1 MNHEY and CDR2 SMNVEV (reference sequence). V dropped 4 bases and J dropped 5; count of bases not matched to a gene: 8. There are 15 residues in the CDR3. CDR3 sequence (DNA): TGTGCCAGCAGTTCAGGGACAGGGTTGGGGGAGACCCAGTACTTC. Amino acids: CASSSGTGLGETQYF.

The chain carries TRBV5-1 and TRBJ1-6; D is undetermined. Trimming left V 0 bases short and J 8 bases short, with 6 bases between. The CDR3 is made up of 13 amino acids. Germline CDR1 and CDR2: SGHRS and YFSETQ. CDR3 sequence: CASSLDSYSPLHF. The CDR3 DNA reads as TGCGCCAGCAGCTTGGACAGCTATTCACCCCTCCACTTT. The full variable domain, with the rest looked up from reference TRBV5-1 and TRBJ1-6, is KAGVTQTPRYLIKTRGQQVTLSCSPISGHRSVSWYQQTPGQGLQFLFEYFSETQRNKGNFPGRFSGRQFSNSRSEMNVSTLELGDSALYLCASSLDSYSPLHFGNGTRLTVT.

This clone was recorded once. The J gene is TRBJ2-4, the V gene TRBV29-1; 8 positions match TRBD1. V shed 7 bases and J 8 bases; nucleotides not matched to a gene: 13. This CDR3 spans 14 amino acids. Germline-derived CDR1 and CDR2 are SQVTM and ANQGSEA. For the CDR3, the DNA is TGCAGCGGACTTGAGGACAGGGATTATGACATTCAGTACTTC. It is translated as CSGLEDRDYDIQYF.